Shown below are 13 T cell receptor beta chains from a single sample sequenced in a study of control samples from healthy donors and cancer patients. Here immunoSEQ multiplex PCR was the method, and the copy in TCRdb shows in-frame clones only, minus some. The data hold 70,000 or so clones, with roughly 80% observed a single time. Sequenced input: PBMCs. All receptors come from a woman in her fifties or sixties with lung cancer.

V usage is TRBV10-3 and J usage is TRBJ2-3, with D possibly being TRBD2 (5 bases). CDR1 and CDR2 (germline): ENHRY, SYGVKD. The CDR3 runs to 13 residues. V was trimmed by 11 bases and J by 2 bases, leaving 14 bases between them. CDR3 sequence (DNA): TGTGCCCATCAGAGGGATAACACAGATACGCAGTATTTT. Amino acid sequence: CAHQRDNTDTQYF.

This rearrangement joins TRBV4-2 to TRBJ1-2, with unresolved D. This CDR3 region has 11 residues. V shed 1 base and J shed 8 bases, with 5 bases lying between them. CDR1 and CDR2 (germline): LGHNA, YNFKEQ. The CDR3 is CASSQVNGYTF. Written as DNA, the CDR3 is TGTGCCAGCAGCCAAGTAAACGGCTACACCTTC.

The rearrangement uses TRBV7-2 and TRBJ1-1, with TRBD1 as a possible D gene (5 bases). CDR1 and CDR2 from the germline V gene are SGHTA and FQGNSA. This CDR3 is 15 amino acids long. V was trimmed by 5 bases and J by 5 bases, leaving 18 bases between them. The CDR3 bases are TGTGCCAGCAGCCCCCAGGGCAGGGCAGGGACTGAAGCTTTCTTT. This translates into CASSPQGRAGTEAFF.

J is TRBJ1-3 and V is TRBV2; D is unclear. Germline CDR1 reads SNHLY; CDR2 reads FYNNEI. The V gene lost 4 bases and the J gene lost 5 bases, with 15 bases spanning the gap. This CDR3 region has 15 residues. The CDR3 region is CASSGGSRARNTIYF. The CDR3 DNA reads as TGTGCCAGCAGTGGCGGGTCAAGAGCGCGAAACACCATATATTTT.

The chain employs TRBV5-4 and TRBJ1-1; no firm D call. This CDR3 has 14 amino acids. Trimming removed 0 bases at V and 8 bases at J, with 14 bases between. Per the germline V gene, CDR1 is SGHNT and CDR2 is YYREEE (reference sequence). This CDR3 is CASSLVVSPEEAFF. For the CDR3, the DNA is TGTGCCAGCAGCTTGGTGGTCAGCCCAGAGGAAGCTTTCTTT. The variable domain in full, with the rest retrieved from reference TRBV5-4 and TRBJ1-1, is ETGVTQSPTHLIKTRGQQVTLRCSSQSGHNTVSWYQQALGQGPQFIFQYYREEENGRGNFPPRFSGLQFPNYSSELNVNALELDDSALYLCASSLVVSPEEAFFGQGTRLTVV.

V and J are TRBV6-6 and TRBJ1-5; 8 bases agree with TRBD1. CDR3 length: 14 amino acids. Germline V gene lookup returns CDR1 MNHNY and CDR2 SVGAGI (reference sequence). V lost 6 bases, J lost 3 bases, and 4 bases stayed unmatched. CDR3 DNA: TGTGCCAGCAGCCGGACAGGGTCCAATCAGCCCCAGCATTTT. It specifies CASSRTGSNQPQHF.

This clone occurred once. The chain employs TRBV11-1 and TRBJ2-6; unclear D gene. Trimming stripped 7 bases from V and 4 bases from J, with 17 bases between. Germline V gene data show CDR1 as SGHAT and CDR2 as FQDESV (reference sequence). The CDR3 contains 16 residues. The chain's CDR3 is CASTSGRQPGANVLTF. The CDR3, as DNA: TGTGCCAGCACCAGTGGCAGGCAACCCGGGGCCAACGTCCTGACTTTC. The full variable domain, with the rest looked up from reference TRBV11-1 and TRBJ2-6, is EAEVAQSPRYKITEKSQAVAFWCDPISGHATLYWYRQILGQGPELLVQFQDESVVDDSQLPKDRFSAERLKGVDSTLKIQPAELGDSAMYLCASTSGRQPGANVLTFGAGSRLTVL.

The CDR3 is CASSLAGGFSSYEQYF. In nucleotides, the CDR3 is TGCGCCAGCAGCTTGGCGGGGGGTTTTAGTTCCTACGAGCAGTACTTC. The genes are TRBV5-1 and TRBJ2-7; TRBD2 matches at 7 bases. Germline V gene sequence: CDR1 SGHRS, CDR2 YFSETQ. The CDR3 totals 16 residues. V lost 0 bases and J lost 1; bases outside the gene matches: 7.

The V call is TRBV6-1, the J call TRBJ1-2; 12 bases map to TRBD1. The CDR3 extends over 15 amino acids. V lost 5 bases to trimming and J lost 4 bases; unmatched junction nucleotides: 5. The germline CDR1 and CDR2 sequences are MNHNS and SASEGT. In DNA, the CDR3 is TGTGCCAGCAGTTTGGGACAGGGGGCAGTCTATGGCTACACCTTC. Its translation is CASSLGQGAVYGYTF.

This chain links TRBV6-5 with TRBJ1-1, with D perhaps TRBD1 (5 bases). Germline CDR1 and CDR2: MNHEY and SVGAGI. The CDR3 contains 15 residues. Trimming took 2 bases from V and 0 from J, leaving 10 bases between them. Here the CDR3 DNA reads TGTGCCAGCAGTTACAAGGCAGGGATGAACACTGAAGCTTTCTTT. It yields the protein CASSYKAGMNTEAFF.

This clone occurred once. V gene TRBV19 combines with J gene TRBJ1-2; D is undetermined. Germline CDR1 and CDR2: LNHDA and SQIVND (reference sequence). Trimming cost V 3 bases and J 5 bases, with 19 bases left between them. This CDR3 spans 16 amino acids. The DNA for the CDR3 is TGTGCCAGTAGTATCCCCCGGGAGGGAACCGAATATGGCTACACCTTC. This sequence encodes CASSIPREGTEYGYTF.

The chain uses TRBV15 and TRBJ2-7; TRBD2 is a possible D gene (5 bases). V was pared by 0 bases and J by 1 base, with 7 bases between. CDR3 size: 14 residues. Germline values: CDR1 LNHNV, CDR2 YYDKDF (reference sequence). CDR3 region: CATSRDGGSYEQYF. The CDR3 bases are TGTGCCACCAGCAGAGATGGAGGTTCCTACGAGCAGTACTTC. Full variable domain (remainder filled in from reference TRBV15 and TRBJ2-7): DAMVIQNPRYQVTQFGKPVTLSCSQTLNHNVMYWYQQKSSQAPKLLFHYYDKDFNNEADTPDNFQSRRPNTSFCFLDIRSPGLGDTAMYLCATSRDGGSYEQYFGPGTRLTVT.

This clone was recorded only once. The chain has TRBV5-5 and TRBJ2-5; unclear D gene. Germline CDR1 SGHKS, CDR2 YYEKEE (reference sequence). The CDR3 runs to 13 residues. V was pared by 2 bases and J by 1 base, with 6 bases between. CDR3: CASSLLRQETQYF. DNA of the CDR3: TGTGCCAGCAGCTTACTCCGCCAAGAGACCCAGTACTTC.